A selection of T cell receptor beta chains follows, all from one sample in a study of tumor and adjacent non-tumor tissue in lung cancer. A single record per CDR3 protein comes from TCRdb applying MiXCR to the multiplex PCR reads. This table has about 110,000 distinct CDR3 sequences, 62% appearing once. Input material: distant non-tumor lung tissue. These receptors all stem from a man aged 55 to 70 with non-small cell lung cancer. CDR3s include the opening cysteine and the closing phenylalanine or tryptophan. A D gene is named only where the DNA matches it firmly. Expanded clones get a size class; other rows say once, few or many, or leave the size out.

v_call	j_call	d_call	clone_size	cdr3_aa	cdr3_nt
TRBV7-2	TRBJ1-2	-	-	CASSLQDSFYGYTF	TGTGCCAGCAGCTTGCAGGACAGCTTCTATGGCTACACCTTC
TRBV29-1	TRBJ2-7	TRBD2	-	CSVVPSGTHEQFF	TGCAGCGTTGTGCCTAGCGGGACCCACGAGCAATTCTTC
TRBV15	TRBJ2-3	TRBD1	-	CAISREGQGRGTQYF	TGTGCCATCAGCAGAGAGGGACAGGGGAGGGGTACGCAGTATTTT
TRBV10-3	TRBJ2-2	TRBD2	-	CAIGTSGSRNTGELFF	TGTGCCATCGGGACTAGCGGGAGCAGGAACACCGGGGAGCTGTTTTTT
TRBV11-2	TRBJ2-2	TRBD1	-	CASSPRGDSNTGEQFF	TGTGCCAGCAGCCCGCGAGGGGACAGCAACACTGGGGAGCAGTTTTTC
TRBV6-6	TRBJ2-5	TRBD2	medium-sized	CASSAPGLAVGETQYF	TGTGCCAGCAGTGCTCCGGGACTAGCGGTAGGAGAGACCCAGTACTTC
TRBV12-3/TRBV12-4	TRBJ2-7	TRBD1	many	CASRGDSTSYEQYF	TGTGCCAGCAGGGGGGACAGTACCTCCTACGAGCAGTACTTC
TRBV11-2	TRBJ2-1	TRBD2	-	CTSSTRLAGGPIELFF	TGTACCAGCAGCACGAGACTAGCGGGGGGGCCGATTGAGCTGTTCTTC
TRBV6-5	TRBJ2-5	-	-	CDSNYSVNGETQYF	TGTGACAGCAACTACTCGGTCAACGGGGAGACCCAGTACTTC
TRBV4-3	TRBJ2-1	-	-	CASSQTWTDCNEQFF	TGCGCCAGCAGCCAAACCTGGACAGATTGCAATGAGCAGTTCTTC
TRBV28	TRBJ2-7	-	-	CASRTRGQGGSYEQSF	TGTGCCAGCAGAACCCGGGGCCAGGGGGGATCCTACGAGCAGTCCTTC
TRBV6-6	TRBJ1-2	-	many	CASSANRENYGYTF	TGTGCCAGCAGCGCAAACAGGGAAAACTATGGCTACACCTTC
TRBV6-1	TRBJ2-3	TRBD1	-	CASSTGQGTFTQYF	TGTGCCAGCAGTACGGGACAGGGGACCTTTACGCAGTATTTT
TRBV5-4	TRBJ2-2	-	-	CASSIGPAGELSF	TGTGCCAGCAGCATCGGACCGGCCGGGGAGCTGTCTTTT
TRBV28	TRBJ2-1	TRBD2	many	CASSSVAGGRNNEQFF	TGTGCCAGCAGTTCAGTAGCGGGAGGTCGGAACAATGAGCAGTTCTTC
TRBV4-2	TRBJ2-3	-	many	CASSQGASPSTDTQYF	TGTGCCAGCAGCCAAGGGGCTAGCCCTAGCACAGATACGCAGTATTTT
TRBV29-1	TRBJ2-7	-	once	CGVNPPTGEEYF	TGCGGCGTCAACCCTCCCACGGGAGAGGAGTACTTC
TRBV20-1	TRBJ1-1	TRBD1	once	CGARDWTGDNTGAFF	TGCGGTGCTAGAGATTGGACAGGAGACAACACTGGAGCTTTCTTT
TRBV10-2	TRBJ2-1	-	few	CASNLVLCEQFF	TGTGCCAGCAATCTGGTCCTATGTGAGCAGTTCTTC
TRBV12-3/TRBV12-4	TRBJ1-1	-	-	CASNRRDTEAFF	TGTGCCAGTAATAGGAGGGACACTGAAGCTTTCTTT
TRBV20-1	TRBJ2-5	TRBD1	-	CSAPGQDQETQYF	TGCAGTGCTCCCGGACAGGATCAAGAGACCCAGTACTTC
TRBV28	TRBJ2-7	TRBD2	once	CASISGLAEGYEQYF	TGCGCCAGCATTTCGGGACTAGCGGAGGGCTACGAGCAGTACTTC
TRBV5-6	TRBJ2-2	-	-	CASSLLLQESADTGGLFF	TGTGCCAGCAGCTTGTTATTGCAGGAATCGGCTGACACCGGGGGGCTGTTTTTT
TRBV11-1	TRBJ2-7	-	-	CVSSLRLGGSGSYVQYF	TGTGTCAGCAGCCTCCGTCTGGGCGGATCCGGCTCCTACGTGCAGTACTTC
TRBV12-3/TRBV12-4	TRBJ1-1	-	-	CSSSLSRVNTEAFF	TGTTCCAGCAGTTTATCAAGGGTGAACACTGAAGCTTTCTTT
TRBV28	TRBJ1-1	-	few	CASSLDLGGTEAFF	TGTGCCAGCAGTTTAGATTTAGGGGGCACTGAAGCTTTCTTT
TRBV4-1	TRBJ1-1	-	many	CASSQVGGPNTEAFF	TGCGCCAGCAGCCAAGTGGGGGGCCCGAACACTGAAGCTTTCTTT
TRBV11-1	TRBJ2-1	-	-	CASRPGSTNEQFF	TGTGCCAGCAGGCCGGGGAGCACGAATGAGCAGTTCTTC
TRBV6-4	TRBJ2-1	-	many	CASSDSGGAFGEQFF	TGTGCCAGCAGTGACTCTGGGGGCGCGTTTGGTGAGCAGTTCTTC
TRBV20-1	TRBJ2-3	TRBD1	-	CSAARTGYGTQYF	TGCAGTGCTGCCCGGACAGGCTACGGTACGCAGTATTTT
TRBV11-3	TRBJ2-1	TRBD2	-	CASSPRTRPNERFF	TGTGCCAGCAGCCCACGGACTAGACCCAATGAGCGGTTCTTC
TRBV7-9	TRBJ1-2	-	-	CASSLRNLEQGFTYGYTF	TGTGCCAGCAGCTTAAGGAACCTGGAACAGGGTTTTACCTATGGCTACACCTTC
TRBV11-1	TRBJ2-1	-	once	CASSFIGRKYGQFF	TGTGCCAGCAGCTTCATCGGGAGAAAGTATGGGCAGTTCTTC
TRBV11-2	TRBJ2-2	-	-	CGSSLGLGYRSTGELFF	TGTGGCAGCAGTTTAGGTTTGGGGTATCGGAGCACCGGGGAGCTGTTTTTT
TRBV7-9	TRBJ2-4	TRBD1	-	CASSLDLGTGNIQYF	TGTGCCAGCAGCTTAGATCTTGGGACAGGAAACATTCAGTACTTC
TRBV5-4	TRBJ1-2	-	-	CASSFPGYGHTF	TGTGCTAGCAGCTTTCCGGGCTATGGCCACACCTTC
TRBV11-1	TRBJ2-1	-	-	CVSSLVEHNEQFF	TGTGTCAGCAGCTTAGTGGAACACAATGAGCAGTTCTTC
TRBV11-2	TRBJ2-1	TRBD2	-	CASNLGTSEGNEQFF	TGTGCCAGCAACTTAGGGACTAGCGAGGGCAATGAGCAGTTCTTC
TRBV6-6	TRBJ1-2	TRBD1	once	CASNLRDRADGYTF	TGTGCCAGCAATCTCCGGGACAGGGCAGATGGCTACACCTTC
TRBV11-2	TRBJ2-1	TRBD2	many	CASSTRLAGGPIEQFF	TGTGCCAGCAGCACGAGACTAGCGGGGGGGCCGATTGAGCAGTTCTTC
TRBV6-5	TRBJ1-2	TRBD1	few	CAGSPRPGTGVGYTF	TGTGCCGGCAGTCCGAGGCCGGGGACAGGGGTTGGCTACACCTTC
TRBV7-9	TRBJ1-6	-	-	CASNSTSWGRNSPLHF	TGTGCCAGCAACTCCACTTCATGGGGCCGGAATTCACCCCTCCACTTT
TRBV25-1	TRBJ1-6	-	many	CASSEKDPRWAFYNSPLHF	TGTGCCAGCAGTGAAAAAGATCCCCGATGGGCGTTCTATAATTCACCCCTCCACTTT
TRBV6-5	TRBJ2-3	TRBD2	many	CASSYGWRGFVDTQYF	TGTGCCAGCAGTTATGGGTGGCGGGGGTTCGTAGATACGCAGTATTTT
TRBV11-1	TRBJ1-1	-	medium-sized	CASSPAGSTEAFF	TGTGCCAGCAGCCCCGCGGGGAGCACTGAAGCTTTCTTT
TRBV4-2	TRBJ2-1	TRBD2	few	CAGSQVQCSGGQDEQFF	TGTGCCGGCAGCCAAGTTCAGTGTAGCGGGGGTCAGGATGAGCAGTTCTTC
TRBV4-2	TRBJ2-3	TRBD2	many	CASSQVVSSGLTSTDTQYF	TGTGCCAGCAGCCAAGTCGTCTCTAGCGGTCTTACTAGCACAGATACGCAGTATTTT
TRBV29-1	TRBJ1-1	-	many	CSVFTGTYMNTEAFF	TGCAGCGTCTTCACCGGGACATACATGAACACTGAAGCTTTCTTT
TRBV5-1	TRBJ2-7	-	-	CASSAGSSYEQYF	TGCGCCAGCAGTGCAGGATCCTCCTACGAGCAGTACTTC
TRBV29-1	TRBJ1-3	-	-	CGVRARQHSGNTIYF	TGCGGCGTTCGAGCGAGACAGCACTCTGGAAACACCATATACTTT
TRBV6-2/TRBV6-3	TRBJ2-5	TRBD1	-	CASGIQGGQETQYF	TGTGCCAGCGGGATACAGGGGGGTCAAGAAACCCAGTACTTC
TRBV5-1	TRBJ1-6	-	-	CASSFGRAEDGSPLHF	TGCGCCAGCAGCTTTGGAAGAGCCGAGGACGGATCACCCCTCCACTTT
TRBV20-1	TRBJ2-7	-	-	CSARAVVEHYEQYF	TGCAGTGCTAGAGCGGTAGTAGAACACTACGAGCAGTACTTC
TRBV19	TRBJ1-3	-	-	CASSNQLLISIGNTIYF	TGTGCCAGTAGTAATCAGCTCCTTATATCGATTGGAAACACCATATATTTT
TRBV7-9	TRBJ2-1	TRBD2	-	CASSLGTSAGIDEQFF	TGTGCCAGCAGCTTAGGGACTAGCGCGGGGATCGATGAGCAGTTCTTC
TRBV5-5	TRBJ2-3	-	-	CASSLEFRCGRDTQYF	TGTGCCAGCAGCTTGGAGTTCAGGTGCGGAAGAGATACGCAGTATTTT
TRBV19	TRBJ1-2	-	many	CASKVEDYGYTF	TGTGCCAGTAAAGTTGAGGACTATGGCTACACCTTC
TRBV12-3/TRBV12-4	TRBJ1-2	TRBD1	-	CASSSGQGGTGVYYDYTF	TGTGCCAGCAGTTCGGGGCAAGGTGGGACAGGGGTGTACTATGACTACACCTTC
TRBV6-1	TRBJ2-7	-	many	CASSISMTYEQYF	TGTGCCAGCAGTATCTCCATGACCTACGAGCAGTACTTC